A single sample is the source of the 15 T cell receptor beta chains below, sequenced in a study of tumor and adjacent non-tumor tissue in lung cancer. The library came from three nested PCR rounds adapted from ARM-PCR protocols. From the multiplex PCR reads, TCRdb called clonotypes with MiXCR, one entry per CDR3 protein. The sample holds 95,000 to 150,000 distinct CDR3 sequences, about 66% seen once. This sample's RNA came from whole unsorted tissue. Source material: lung tumor tissue. Every receptor here comes from a young man with non-small cell lung cancer.

The chain joins TRBV5-1 to TRBJ1-2; tentative D call: TRBD1 (5 bases). V lost 3 bases to trimming and J lost 2 bases, with 8 bases between them. Germline V lookup: CDR1 SGHRS, CDR2 YFSETQ. The CDR3 covers 13 residues. CDR3 coding DNA: TGCGCCAGCAGCTCCGGGGCCAACTATGGCTACACCTTC. Its translation is CASSSGANYGYTF. Variable domain in full (rest from reference TRBV5-1 and TRBJ1-2): KAGVTQTPRYLIKTRGQQVTLSCSPISGHRSVSWYQQTPGQGLQFLFEYFSETQRNKGNFPGRFSGRQFSNSRSEMNVSTLELGDSALYLCASSSGANYGYTFGSGTRLTVV.

V and J are TRBV20-1 and TRBJ1-1; maybe TRBD1 (5 bases). CDR1 DFQATT and CDR2 SNEGSKA come from the germline V gene (reference sequence). The CDR3 runs 11 residues. DNA for the CDR3: TGCAGGCCTAGCGGGGACGCTGAAGCTTTCTTT. Amino acid sequence: CRPSGDAEAFF.

This clonotype was observed at least ten times. This sequence joins TRBV20-1 and TRBJ2-1, with 10 bases matching TRBD2. The V and J ends lost 0 bases and 6 bases, in that order; junction bases with no gene match: 8. This CDR3 comprises 16 residues. Germline CDR1 reads DFQATT; CDR2 reads SNEGSKA (reference sequence). Here the CDR3 DNA reads TGCAGTGCTAGAGATAGGCGGCTAGCGGGAGTCAATGAGCAGTTCTTC. This encodes CSARDRRLAGVNEQFF.

This clonotype was seen a handful of times. V and J are TRBV20-1 and TRBJ2-5, with 10 nucleotides matching TRBD2. The CDR3 totals 17 residues. Germline loops: CDR1 DFQATT, CDR2 SNEGSKA (reference sequence). With V trimmed by 0 bases and J by 4 bases, 11 bases remained unmatched. CDR3 sequence reads: CSARDSPAGGPGETQYF. The CDR3 nucleotides read TGCAGTGCTAGAGATTCCCCAGCGGGGGGGCCCGGAGAGACCCAGTACTTC.

As to this clonotype: A much larger clone sits a single nucleotide away, making a read error possible. V is TRBV5-6 and J is TRBJ2-1, with 11 bases lining up with TRBD2. With V trimmed by 7 bases and J by 2 bases, 14 bases remained unmatched. Germline values: CDR1 SGHDT, CDR2 YYEEEE. The CDR3 is 18 residues long. CDR3 in amino acids: CASSPLAGGSEPYNEQFF. CDR3 nucleotides: TGTGCCAGCTCCCCTCTAGCGGGAGGCTCGGAGCCCTACAATGAGCAGTTCTTC.

This clonotype was found many times. The J gene is TRBJ2-7, the V gene TRBV4-3; 11 nucleotides align to TRBD1. Germline V lookup: CDR1 LGHNA, CDR2 YSLEER. The CDR3 spans 17 residues. J lost 1 base, V lost 4 bases, and 9 bases had no gene match. The CDR3 loop reads CASSPVGDRGLSYEQYF. CDR3 DNA sequence: TGCGCCAGCAGCCCAGTTGGGGACAGGGGGTTGTCCTACGAGCAGTACTTC.

The rearrangement uses TRBV20-1 and TRBJ1-1, with TRBD1 matching 7 bases. The length of the CDR3 is 16 residues. CDR1 and CDR2 from the germline V gene are DFQATT and SNEGSKA (reference sequence). Germline trimming cut 6 bases from V and 1 base from J; bases unmatched to any gene: 14. DNA of the CDR3: TGCAGTGCCGCCGACAGGGACCACCTCTGGAACACTGAAGCTTTCTTT. It yields the protein CSAADRDHLWNTEAFF.

A remark on this clonotype: The junction does not match germline at one end; this may be a read error. V gene TRBV6-2 or TRBV6-3 combines with J gene TRBJ2-1; 8 bases are shared with TRBD1. The CDR3 totals 14 residues. Germline-derived CDR1 and CDR2 are MNHEY and SVGEGT. DNA of the CDR3: TGTGCAAGCAGAGGAAGGACAGGGTCCGATGAGCAGTTCTTC. This gives the protein CASRGRTGSDEQFF.

The table lists this clonotype with many counts. This chain uses TRBV20-1 with TRBJ2-7, with 9 bases aligning to TRBD2. V was pared by 2 bases and J by 2 bases, with 10 bases of the junction left unmatched. The CDR3 spans 16 residues. The germline CDR1 and CDR2 sequences are DFQATT and SNEGSKA (reference sequence). The CDR3 spells CSARSGVAGAPYEQYF. As DNA, the CDR3 is TGCAGTGCTAGATCCGGGGTAGCGGGGGCTCCCTACGAGCAGTACTTC.

As to this clonotype: One junction end does not reproduce the germline sequence, and a read error may be involved. The V and J genes are TRBV4-2 and TRBJ2-7, with 7 bases lining up with TRBD1. The length of the CDR3 is 17 residues. Germline CDR1 is LGHNA and CDR2 is YNFKEQ. Here the CDR3 DNA reads TGTGCCAACAGCCAAGATCGGCACAGGGGTATTCCCTACGAGCAGTACTTC. Translation gives CANSQDRHRGIPYEQYF.

Details on this clonotype: With a much larger clone just one base away, this may be a read error. The chain's CDR3 is CVSSAGDTGELFF. The CDR3 DNA is TGTGTCAGCAGCGCAGGGGACACCGGGGAGCTGTTTTTT. The V call is TRBV5-4, the J call TRBJ2-2; TRBD1 is a possible D gene (6 bases). The CDR3 is 13 amino acids. From germline, CDR1 is SGHNT and CDR2 YYREEE (reference sequence).

This clonotype was detected many times. Here the CDR3 reads CSARDWTRSYNEQFF. DNA for the CDR3: TGCAGTGCTAGAGATTGGACTAGGTCCTACAATGAGCAGTTCTTC. This sequence joins TRBV20-1 and TRBJ2-1; TRBD2 matches at 7 bases. Germline V gene data show CDR1 as DFQATT and CDR2 as SNEGSKA (reference sequence). The J segment lost 1 base and the V segment lost 0 bases, leaving 3 bases of the junction unmatched. The CDR3 runs to 15 residues.

This clonotype was recorded a few times. This rearrangement joins TRBV11-2 to TRBJ2-1; D unresolved. V gave up 1 base and J gave up 6 bases, with 10 bases separating them. The CDR3 contains 14 residues. The germline V gene encodes CDR1 SGHAT and CDR2 FQNNGV. CDR3 loop: CASSLASGRNEQFF. The CDR3 DNA reads TGTGCCAGCAGCTTAGCATCAGGTCGCAATGAGCAGTTCTTC.

In the case of this clonotype: A read error is possible here, since a much larger clone lies one base away. The chain recombines TRBV14 with TRBJ2-3, with D unresolved. This CDR3 is 13 amino acids long. Germline CDR1 reads SGHDN; CDR2 reads FVKESK. This CDR3 reads CTSSATLVDTQYF. CDR3 sequence (DNA): TGTACCAGCAGCGCAACTCTAGTAGATACGCAGTATTTT.

On this clonotype itself: This clone may be a read error of a much larger clone one base away. The chain is built from TRBV20-1 and TRBJ2-7, with D tentatively TRBD2 (6 bases). There are 12 residues in the CDR3. Per the germline V gene, CDR1 is DFQATT and CDR2 is SNEGSKA (reference sequence). The CDR3 here is CNAGDLRYEQYF. As DNA, the CDR3 is TGCAATGCTGGGGACTTGCGCTACGAGCAGTACTTC.